These 17 T cell receptor beta chains came from one sample sequenced in a study of cytomegalovirus exposure and HLA in healthy donors. The PCR had 60 Vbeta and 13 Jbeta primers. Using immunoSEQ multiplex PCR, the repertoire was profiled, and TCRdb retains in-frame clones only, with some absent. The data contain about 160,000 clones, around 80% of them seen just once; the ten biggest clones take up approximately 4.5%. Sequenced material: PBMCs. Receptors originate from a man between 25 and 39 years old in good health and CMV-seronegative.

Written as DNA, the CDR3 is TGTGCCAGTTCTAGAGGCGGGGGAATCAACACAGATACGCAGTATTTT. Its translation: CASSRGGGINTDTQYF. V and J are TRBV19 and TRBJ2-3, with 7 bases aligning to TRBD2. V gave up 8 bases and J gave up 2 bases; unmatched junction bases: 13. This CDR3 is built from 16 residues. From germline, CDR1 is LNHDA and CDR2 SQIVND (reference sequence). The full variable domain, its missing parts supplied by reference TRBV19 and TRBJ2-3, is DGGITQSPKYLFRKEGQNVTLSCEQNLNHDAMYWYRQDPGQGLRLIYYSQIVNDFQKGDIAEGYSVSREKKESFPLTVTSAQKNPTAFYLCASSRGGGINTDTQYFGPGTRLTVL.

The chain employs TRBV2 and TRBJ1-5; TRBD1 matches at 11 bases. This CDR3 is built from 15 residues. With V trimmed by 2 bases and J by 10 bases, 7 bases remained unmatched. CDR1 and CDR2 (germline): SNHLY, FYNNEI. The CDR3 region has the DNA TGTGCCAGCAGTGAAAGGACAGGGGGCAATGGACCCCAGCATTTT. It translates to CASSERTGGNGPQHF.

The rearrangement links TRBV29-1 to TRBJ2-3; 12 bases map to TRBD2. CDR3 length: 13 residues. V lost 6 bases, J lost 3 bases, and 1 base stayed unmatched. Germline loops: CDR1 SQVTM, CDR2 ANQGSEA. The CDR3 here is CSVTSGGTDTQYF. The CDR3 coding sequence is TGCAGCGTGACTAGCGGGGGAACAGATACGCAGTATTTT.

The chain couples TRBV27 to TRBJ1-5, with D possibly TRBD1 on 5 matching bases. Trimming removed 10 bases from V and 7 bases from J, with 17 bases in between. CDR1 MNHEY and CDR2 SMNVEV come from the germline V gene (reference sequence). CDR3 length: 13 amino acids. CDR3 loop: CATQTGGGQPQHF. The DNA of the CDR3 is TGTGCCACCCAGACCGGGGGAGGGCAGCCCCAGCATTTT.

This clone was seen only a few times. Written as DNA, the CDR3 is TGCAGCGTTGCGTTAGGGGCGGAATATGGCTACACCTTC. Translation gives CSVALGAEYGYTF. The chain recombines TRBV29-1 with TRBJ1-2; D is possibly TRBD1 (5 bases). V gave up 4 bases and J gave up 5 bases, with 14 bases separating them. The CDR3 is made up of 13 amino acids. Looked up from germline, CDR1 is SQVTM and CDR2 is ANQGSEA.

The V gene is TRBV9, the J gene TRBJ2-1; maybe TRBD2 (7 bases). V was trimmed by 1 base and J by 0 bases, leaving 20 bases between them. This CDR3 comprises 19 residues. Per the germline V gene, CDR1 is SGDLS and CDR2 is YYNGEE. This chain's CDR3 is CASSVLGGVRGSSYNEQFF. CDR3 nucleotides: TGTGCCAGCAGCGTATTAGGGGGGGTAAGGGGCAGCTCCTACAATGAGCAGTTCTTC.

The chain combines TRBV28 with TRBJ1-5, with D maybe TRBD1 (6 bases). This CDR3 comprises 15 residues. CDR1 MDHEN and CDR2 SYDVKM come from the germline V gene. V lost 3 bases and J 0 bases, leaving 9 bases between the germline ends. CDR3 nucleotides: TGTGCCAGCAGTTTCGGGACAAATAGCAATCAGCCCCAGCATTTT. This encodes CASSFGTNSNQPQHF.

This chain links TRBV9 with TRBJ2-7; 9 bases line up with TRBD2. V gave up 3 bases and J gave up 2 bases; unmatched junction bases: 6. The V gene's germline CDR1 is SGDLS and CDR2 YYNGEE. CDR3 length: 15 amino acids. DNA of the CDR3: TGTGCCAGCAGCGCGAGCGGGGGGTGGACCTACGAGCAGTACTTC. It yields the protein CASSASGGWTYEQYF.

V and J are TRBV7-2 and TRBJ1-3; D uncertain. Germline CDR1 and CDR2: SGHTA and FQGNSA. This CDR3 has 15 residues. V lost 4 bases and J lost 0, with 10 bases in between. The CDR3 sequence is CASSWIGSSGNTIYF. CDR3 DNA sequence: TGTGCCAGCAGCTGGATAGGGAGCTCTGGAAACACCATATATTTT.

This clone was observed once. This chain connects TRBV2 to TRBJ2-7, with a possible D match to TRBD1 (5 bases). V was cut by 5 bases and J by 3 bases, with 14 bases left in between. Germline V gene sequence: CDR1 SNHLY, CDR2 FYNNEI. The CDR3 covers 14 residues. This chain's CDR3 is CASSNRQTDYEQYF. In DNA form, the CDR3 reads TGTGCCAGCAGTAACAGACAGACGGACTACGAGCAGTACTTC.

This chain links TRBV4-3 with TRBJ1-2, with 11 bases aligning to TRBD1. With 11 bases clipped from V and 2 bases from J, the junction kept 7 bases outside the gene matches. The CDR3 has 14 residues. From germline, CDR1 is LGHNA and CDR2 YSLEER. The CDR3 is CASSRTGGNYGYTF. Written as DNA, the CDR3 is TGCGCCTCCTCCCGGACAGGGGGCAACTATGGCTACACCTTC.

This clone was seen a few times. This chain joins TRBV11-2 and TRBJ2-1, with 9 bases fitting TRBD2. The V segment lost 4 bases and the J segment 2 bases; nucleotides outside the gene matches: 9. There are 17 residues in the CDR3. From germline, CDR1 is SGHAT and CDR2 FQNNGV. The CDR3 here is CASSSHSGRGAYNEQFF. The CDR3 nucleotides are TGTGCCAGCAGCTCCCATAGCGGGAGAGGAGCCTACAATGAGCAGTTCTTC.

The chain employs TRBV19 and TRBJ2-7; D remains ambiguous. The CDR3 has 12 residues. The V and J ends lost 4 bases and 5 bases respectively, with 9 bases between them. The germline V gene has CDR1 LNHDA and CDR2 SQIVND (reference sequence). The CDR3 DNA is TGTGCCAGTAGTAATCTAGGAAACGAGCAGTACTTC. This sequence encodes CASSNLGNEQYF.

The chain is built from TRBV15 and TRBJ1-4; TRBD1 might be the D (5 bases). CDR3 length: 14 residues. Germline assignment: CDR1 LNHNV and CDR2 YYDKDF (reference sequence). V was cut by 3 bases and J by 14 bases, with 19 bases left in between. In DNA, the CDR3 is TGTGCCACCAGCAGGTCCGGGACTCTTCCACTTCTGTTTTTT. Encoded protein: CATSRSGTLPLLFF.

The rearrangement joins TRBV11-2 to TRBJ1-1, with D perhaps matching TRBD1 (6 bases). The CDR3 is 16 amino acids. Germline CDR1 reads SGHAT; CDR2 reads FQNNGV. The V gene lost 3 bases and the J gene lost 5 bases, with 19 bases spanning the gap. The chain's CDR3 is CASSFLGGRLVTEAFF. The CDR3 bases are TGTGCCAGCAGCTTTTTGGGGGGGCGCTTAGTAACTGAAGCTTTCTTT.

The V and J genes are TRBV5-4 and TRBJ1-1; weak D call: TRBD1 (5 bases). The CDR3 spans 11 residues. The ends were cut back, 3 bases at V and 8 bases at J, with 8 bases in the middle. Germline CDR1 reads SGHNT; CDR2 reads YYREEE (reference sequence). The chain's CDR3 is CASSWGVEAFF. The CDR3 DNA reads as TGTGCCAGCAGCTGGGGCGTAGAAGCTTTCTTT.

V and J are TRBV9 and TRBJ1-1; TRBD1 agrees at 7 bases. V gave up 3 bases and J gave up 1 base; unmatched junction bases: 6. Germline values: CDR1 SGDLS, CDR2 YYNGEE. The CDR3 consists of 15 residues. In nucleotides, the CDR3 is TGTGCCAGCAGCGAAACAGGGGCTTCGAACACTGAAGCTTTCTTT. Translating gives CASSETGASNTEAFF.